This record covers a single TCR beta chain. Its antigen has not been determined. No quality values exist for individual bases; no much larger clone is one base distant. The sample originates from a study of cytomegalovirus exposure and HLA in healthy donors (dated by TCRdb to between 2016 and 2019). Notes on the research overall: An earlier analysis of roughly 570 of the donors reported around 280 Gb of sequence data and roughly 120 million unique TCR beta sequences obtained from about 170 million T cells. The study was designed to test whether signatures of past pathogen exposure could be identified by cataloging public T cell receptors. Roughly 300 gigabases of sequencing data and tens of millions of unique TCR sequences were included in an early release covering several hundred HLA-typed donors. Rather than drawing on any new phenotypic data, the later analysis identified candidate immune exposures from TCR beta sequences and the way those sequences occurred across donors. Of the 350 to 400 genotyped donors, over 65% fell in the genetic ancestry cluster associated with self-reported Caucasian donors. Across about 380 genotyped donors of the cohort, an average of roughly 230,000 unique TCR beta nucleotide sequences per donor were sequenced, and around 20% of those sequences were non-productive. Class I and class II HLA loci were covered by the typing at four-digit resolution. In a later genetic analysis, genome-wide SNP genotypes for about 55% of the roughly 700 donors were used, and that subset was treated as a discovery cohort. To decide whether each TCR beta V gene segment behaved as functional or pseudogenic, an earlier analysis of some 600 of the donors relied on high-throughput TCR beta sequencing. Several DR-DQ haplotypes were handled as single units for association and clustering because linkage in the cohort was strong. To study patterns of TCR occurrence, a later analysis re-analyzed previously published TCR beta repertoires from 600 to 750 donors and added high-resolution HLA genotyping. The study used immunosequencing to profile the T cell repertoires of 600 to 850 subjects and linked those repertoires to cytomegalovirus serostatus. High-throughput TCR immunosequencing, statistical association of individual TCRs with disease status, and machine learning were combined to predict cytomegalovirus infection status. Besides the first cohort of under 700 subjects, a separate validation cohort made up of over 95 different subjects was used. All discovery cohort repertoires had been generated using a single sequencing platform. The number of donors typed differed by locus, with 629-630 for A, B, C, DRB1 and DQB1, 522 for DQA1, 606 for DPA1, and approximately 470 for DPB1. Donor age, sex, ethnicity and CMV serostatus were compiled alongside the repertoire data. The study at large found these results: The study gave a list of about 160 TCR beta chains associated with cytomegalovirus. Correlated functional status among segregating V segments might be attributable to linkage disequilibrium, but an unknown experimental factor could not be ruled out. An earlier analysis of 587 of the donors showed that most TCR beta V segments appeared in productive rearrangements either about 87% or about 30% of the time, which broadly matched IMGT annotations. In a later analysis, HLA-associated TCR beta chains were found to be more clonally expanded and to have lower generation probabilities than equally common non-associated chains. Three of the identified cytomegalovirus-associated TCR beta chains were confirmed in vitro to be specific for cytomegalovirus antigens. The authors suggested that the approach could potentially be extended to other disease states and immunological phenotypes. The only immune exposure information available for the cohort was CMV serostatus. A group of highly shared sequence variants was considered likely to be a technical artifact of the sequencing pipeline. A further reported finding was that TCR beta sequences accurately predicted the HLA-A and HLA-B alleles for most subjects in the first cohort. Compared with the roughly 720-donor mean, donors in an Asian-associated ancestry cluster had fewer N-insertions in productive TCRs, according to a later genetic analysis. A later analysis reported that several top co-occurrence clusters appeared linked to parvovirus B19, influenza, CMV and Epstein-Barr virus. In a later genetic analysis, a missense DCLRE1C variant was associated with V-gene and J-gene trimming of TCR beta chains, and the association was replicated in an independent cohort. Most CMV-associated TCR beta chains appeared to be HLA-restricted in a later analysis, and the HLA associations seemed to be driven largely by CMV exposure. Because some donors lacked HLA typing at each locus, the association tests relied only on the typed subset. Cytomegalovirus status was reported to be diagnosed by the classifier with high specificity and sensitivity in both the original and validation cohorts. In a later analysis, TCR association rates were found to vary across HLA loci, with the most associated TCRs seen for DRB1 alleles and the fewest for HLA-C alleles. Only TCR beta chains were sequenced in this cohort, and the absence of alpha or paired-chain data limited detectable features. The presence/absence analyses assumed that sequencing depth was roughly uniform across donors, and that assumption may not be true. While some public TCRs were present in many individuals, most TCR sequences turned up only very rarely across donors. Strong co-occurrence of HLA alleles, especially DR and DQ, made assigning TCR associations to individual alleles difficult. The earlier analysis of approximately 560 of the donors excluded some 16 rarely observed V segments, including chromosome 9 orphons, because counts were too low. At a false discovery rate of 0.05, a later analysis linked approximately 18,000 TCR beta sequences to specific HLA alleles.

The library was made by the immunoSEQ multiplex PCR assay. For the multiplex PCR, a mixture combining 60 forward primers for TCR Vbeta segments and 13 reverse primers for TCR Jbeta segments was used. A multiplex PCR assay on genomic DNA amplified the CDR3 region of rearranged TCR beta genes. On the Illumina HiSeq System, the amplified TCR beta libraries were sequenced as 87-base-pair reads. As for the original processing: Across the 670 or so repertoires, a later analysis counted 60 million to 90 million unique TCR beta chains, approximately 12 million of which were shared by at least two donors. To remove PCR and sequencing errors, raw reads were error-corrected and collapsed into unique sequences using a nearest-neighbor algorithm that merged closely related sequences. To assign V, D and J gene segments, CDR3 sequences were aligned to IMGT reference sequences. Each retained sequence needed at least a six-nucleotide match to both a V gene segment and a J gene segment. A rearrangement counted as productive if the CDR3 had no stop codons and remained in frame with V and J, and every other rearrangement counted as non-productive. CDR3 was defined according to IMGT convention as the region running from the second conserved V-encoded cysteine to the conserved J-encoded phenylalanine. In an earlier analysis of around 600 of the donors, sequences lacking an unambiguous match to a single V gene segment were excluded. In an earlier analysis of 587 of the donors, V segments were called functional above 56.7% productive rearrangements and were called segregating when the between-donor standard deviation exceeded 5%. To diagnose cytomegalovirus status from the catalog of TCR beta chain sequences, a statistical classification framework was built. V and J gene assignment, in a later analysis, came from comparing TCR nucleotide sequences with IMGT/GENE-DB human TR gene sequences. The TCRdist pipeline was used in a later analysis to assign CDR3 sequences and most-parsimonious VDJ recombination scenarios. In a later analysis, every TCR beta chain was defined by the combination of its CDR3 amino acid sequence and its V-gene family, and reads without a unique V-gene family were dropped. To address suspected cross-contamination and a sequencing artifact, a later analysis removed approximately 600 highly shared, low-generation-probability nucleotide sequences. In a later analysis, a clonal expansion index was calculated for each public chain from normalized within-repertoire ranks of inferred template counts. A later analysis computed generation probabilities with a VDJ recombination model fitted to out-of-frame rearrangements, and checked the results against IGoR. Hypergeometric tests were used in a later analysis to score TCR-TCR, TCR-HLA and TCR-CMV co-occurrence, with a repertoire-size bias correction applied to the TCR pairs. To estimate false discovery rates, a later analysis permuted the HLA or CMV assignments 20 times. In a later analysis, co-occurring TCRs were grouped using DBSCAN, and TCRdist sequence similarity was added for clustering within HLA-allele-positive subsets. Repertoires with fewer than 30,000 or more than 120,000 public chains, plus five repertoires with anomalous nucleotide sharing, were excluded from co-occurrence clustering. TCRdb limited this immuneACCESS table to in-frame rearrangements with V and J called. A share of clones is missing; checked studies link under half to unresolved V genes, and the rest is unexplained. V, J and clone size are taken as reported in that table, and D and trimming were inferred from the DNA itself. The sample has roughly 100,000 clones on record, roughly two thirds of them singletons. 2.8% of the sample goes to the ten largest clones.

The cohort was made up of 500 to 800 healthy bone marrow donors. At the time of sampling, every cohort member was nominally healthy, though immune exposures that went unrecorded were likely present. The donor was CMV seronegative and was included in the group of about 350 seronegative cohort members. Each donor provided a peripheral blood sample, and peripheral blood mononuclear cells were used for TCR beta sequencing. Genomic DNA was extracted from the blood cell samples with the Qiagen DNeasy Blood Extraction Kit. The sample was PBMCs. The clonotype was recovered from a female donor in good health and CMV-seronegative.

Here is the DNA: TGCGCCAGCAGCTTAGCCGGGAGTGCCTACAATGAGCAGTTCTTC. This yields the protein CASSLAGSAYNEQFF. The chain uses TRBV5-1 and TRBJ2-1, with TRBD2 as a weak D call on 6 bases. The germline ends are 11 bases apart after V is trimmed by 2 bases and J by 2 bases. CDR1 and CDR2 were assigned from the germline V gene as SGHRS and YFSETQ. The CDR3 spans 15 residues, from the cysteine through the phenylalanine. The kept DNA is CDR3 alone, 45 bases in frame from the first base.